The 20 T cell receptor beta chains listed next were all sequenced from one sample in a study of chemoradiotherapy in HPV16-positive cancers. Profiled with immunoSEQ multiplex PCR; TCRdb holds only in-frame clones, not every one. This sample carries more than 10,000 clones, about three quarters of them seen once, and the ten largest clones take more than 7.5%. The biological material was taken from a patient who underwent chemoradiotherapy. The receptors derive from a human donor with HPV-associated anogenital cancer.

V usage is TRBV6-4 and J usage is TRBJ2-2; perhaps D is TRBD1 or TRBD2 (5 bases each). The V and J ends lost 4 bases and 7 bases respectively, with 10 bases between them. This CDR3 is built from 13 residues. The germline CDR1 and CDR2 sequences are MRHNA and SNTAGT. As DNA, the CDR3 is TGTGCCAGCAGTGGGGACGAGGGCGGGGAGCTGTTTTTT. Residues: CASSGDEGGELFF.

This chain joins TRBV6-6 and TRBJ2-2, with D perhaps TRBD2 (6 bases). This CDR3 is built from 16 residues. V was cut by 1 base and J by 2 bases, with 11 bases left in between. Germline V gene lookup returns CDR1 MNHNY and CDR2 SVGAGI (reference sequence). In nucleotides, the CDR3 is TGTGCCAGCAGTTACTTGGGGGGAGAAAACACCGGGGAGCTGTTTTTT. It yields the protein CASSYLGGENTGELFF.

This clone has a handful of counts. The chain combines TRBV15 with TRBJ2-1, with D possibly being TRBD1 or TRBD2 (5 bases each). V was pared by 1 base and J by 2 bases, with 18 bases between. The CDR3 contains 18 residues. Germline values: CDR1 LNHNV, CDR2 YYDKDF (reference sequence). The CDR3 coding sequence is TGTGCCACCAGCAGAGCTATCGGTGGGGGACCTCCCTACAATGAGCAGTTCTTC. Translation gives CATSRAIGGGPPYNEQFF. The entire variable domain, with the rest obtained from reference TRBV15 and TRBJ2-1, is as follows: DAMVIQNPRYQVTQFGKPVTLSCSQTLNHNVMYWYQQKSSQAPKLLFHYYDKDFNNEADTPDNFQSRRPNTSFCFLDIRSPGLGDTAMYLCATSRAIGGGPPYNEQFFGPGTRLTVL.

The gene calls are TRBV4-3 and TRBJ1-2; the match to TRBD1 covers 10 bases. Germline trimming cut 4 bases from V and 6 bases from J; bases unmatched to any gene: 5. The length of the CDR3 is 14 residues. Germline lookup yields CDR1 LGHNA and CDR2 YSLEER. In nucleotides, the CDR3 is TGCGCCAGCAGCCTACGTGGACAGGGGGATGGCTACACCTTC. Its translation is CASSLRGQGDGYTF.

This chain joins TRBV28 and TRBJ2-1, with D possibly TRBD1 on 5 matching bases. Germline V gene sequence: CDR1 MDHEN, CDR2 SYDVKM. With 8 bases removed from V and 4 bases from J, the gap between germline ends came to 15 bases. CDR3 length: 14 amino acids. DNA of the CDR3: TGTGCCAGCGGCCGTCCGGACAAATACAATGAGCAGTTCTTC. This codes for CASGRPDKYNEQFF.

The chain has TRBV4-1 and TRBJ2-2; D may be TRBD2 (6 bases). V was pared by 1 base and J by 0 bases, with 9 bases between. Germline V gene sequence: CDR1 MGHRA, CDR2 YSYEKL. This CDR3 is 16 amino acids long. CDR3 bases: TGCGCCAGCAGCCAAGCGGGCGGGACGAACACCGGGGAGCTGTTTTTT. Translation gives CASSQAGGTNTGELFF.

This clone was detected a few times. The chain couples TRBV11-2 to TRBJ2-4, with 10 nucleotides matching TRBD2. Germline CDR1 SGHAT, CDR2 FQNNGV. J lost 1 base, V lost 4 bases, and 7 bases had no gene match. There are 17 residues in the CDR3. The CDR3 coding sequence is TGTGCCAGCAGCTCGACGGGACTAGCGACGGCCAAAAACATTCAGTACTTC. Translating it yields CASSSTGLATAKNIQYF.

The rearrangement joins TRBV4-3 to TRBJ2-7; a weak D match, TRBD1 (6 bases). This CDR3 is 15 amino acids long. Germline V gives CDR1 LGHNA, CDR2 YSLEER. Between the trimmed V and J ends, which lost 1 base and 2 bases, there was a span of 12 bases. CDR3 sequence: CASSQAATGTYEQYF. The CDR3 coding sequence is TGCGCCAGCAGCCAAGCAGCAACAGGGACCTACGAGCAGTACTTC.

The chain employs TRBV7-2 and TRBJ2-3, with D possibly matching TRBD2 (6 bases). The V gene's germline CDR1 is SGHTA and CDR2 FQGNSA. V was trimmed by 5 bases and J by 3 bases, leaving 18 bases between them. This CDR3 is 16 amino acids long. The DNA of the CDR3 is TGTGCCAGCAGCCCGCGGGGTGGGGGTTCGACAGATACGCAGTATTTT. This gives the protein CASSPRGGGSTDTQYF.

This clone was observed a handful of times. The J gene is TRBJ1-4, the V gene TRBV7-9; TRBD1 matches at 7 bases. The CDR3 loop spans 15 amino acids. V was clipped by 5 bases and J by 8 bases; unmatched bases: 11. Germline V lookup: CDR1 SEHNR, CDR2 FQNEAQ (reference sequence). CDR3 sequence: CASSPRDSEGEKLFF. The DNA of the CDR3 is TGTGCCAGCAGCCCCAGGGACAGTGAGGGGGAAAAACTGTTTTTT.

CDR3 in amino acids: CASSLTGKRSYNEQFF. The CDR3 nucleotides are TGTGCCAGCAGCCTGACGGGCAAGAGATCCTACAATGAGCAGTTCTTC. The chain has TRBV11-2 and TRBJ2-1; D unresolved. The CDR3 contains 16 residues. CDR1 and CDR2 (germline): SGHAT, FQNNGV. V lost 5 bases, J lost 1 base, and 15 bases lay in between.

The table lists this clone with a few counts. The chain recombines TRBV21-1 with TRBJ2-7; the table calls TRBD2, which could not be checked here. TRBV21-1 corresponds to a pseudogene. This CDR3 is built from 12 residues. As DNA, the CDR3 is TGTGTCCTTGGGCTAGCGGATTACGAGCAGTACTTC. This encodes CVLGLADYEQYF.

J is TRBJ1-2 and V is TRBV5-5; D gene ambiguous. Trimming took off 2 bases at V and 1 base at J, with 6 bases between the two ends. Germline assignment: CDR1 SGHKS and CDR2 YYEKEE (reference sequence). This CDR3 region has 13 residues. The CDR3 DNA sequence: TGTGCCAGCAGCTTTGAAGATAACTATGGCTACACCTTC. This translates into CASSFEDNYGYTF.

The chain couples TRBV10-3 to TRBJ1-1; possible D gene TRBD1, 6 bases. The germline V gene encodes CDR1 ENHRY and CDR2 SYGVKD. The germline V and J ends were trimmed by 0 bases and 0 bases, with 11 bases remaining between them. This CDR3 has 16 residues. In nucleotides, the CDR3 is TGTGCCATCAGTGAGTCAGGGGGAGGCCTGAACACTGAAGCTTTCTTT. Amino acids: CAISESGGGLNTEAFF.

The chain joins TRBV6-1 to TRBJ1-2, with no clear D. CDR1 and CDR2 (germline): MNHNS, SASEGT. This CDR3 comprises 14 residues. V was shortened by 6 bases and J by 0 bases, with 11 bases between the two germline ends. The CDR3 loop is CASRRTVTNYGYTF. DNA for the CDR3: TGTGCCAGCAGACGGACCGTGACTAACTATGGCTACACCTTC.

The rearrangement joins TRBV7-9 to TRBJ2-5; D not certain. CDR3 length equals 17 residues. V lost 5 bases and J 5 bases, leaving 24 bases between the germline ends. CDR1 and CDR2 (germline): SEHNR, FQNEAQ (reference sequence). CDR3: CASSPVALGLVWETQYF. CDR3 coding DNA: TGTGCCAGCAGCCCCGTTGCTTTAGGCCTAGTTTGGGAGACCCAGTACTTC.

The CDR3 DNA is TGCGCCAGCAGCTCAGTAGGGGGGTTGGAGACCCAGTACTTC. Its protein product is CASSSVGGLETQYF. This rearrangement joins TRBV5-1 to TRBJ2-5; D possibly matches TRBD1 or TRBD2 (6 bases each). In germline, CDR1 is SGHRS, CDR2 YFSETQ. V lost 3 bases and J 5 bases, leaving 14 bases between the germline ends. The CDR3 is made up of 14 amino acids.

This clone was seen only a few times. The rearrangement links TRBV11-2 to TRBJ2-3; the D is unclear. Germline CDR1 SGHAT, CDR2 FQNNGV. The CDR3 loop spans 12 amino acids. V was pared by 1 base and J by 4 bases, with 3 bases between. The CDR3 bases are TGTGCCAGCAGCTTAGGCGCAGATACGCAGTATTTT. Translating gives CASSLGADTQYF.

The CDR3 DNA follows: TGTGCCAGCATGCTTGAAGGTTTGAACACTGAAGCTTTCTTT. It translates to CASMLEGLNTEAFF. The V and J genes are TRBV2 and TRBJ1-1, with D uncertain. Germline values: CDR1 SNHLY, CDR2 FYNNEI. Trimming took 7 bases from V and 0 from J, leaving 12 bases between them. The CDR3 has 14 amino acids.

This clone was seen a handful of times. The CDR3 loop reads CASSEAKAYEQYF. In nucleotides, the CDR3 is TGCGCCAGCAGTGAAGCGAAAGCCTACGAGCAGTACTTC. This chain uses TRBV10-2 with TRBJ2-7; D gene ambiguous. This CDR3 contains 13 residues. V lost 3 bases and J 2 bases, leaving 8 bases between the germline ends. Germline V lookup: CDR1 WSHSY, CDR2 SAAADI.